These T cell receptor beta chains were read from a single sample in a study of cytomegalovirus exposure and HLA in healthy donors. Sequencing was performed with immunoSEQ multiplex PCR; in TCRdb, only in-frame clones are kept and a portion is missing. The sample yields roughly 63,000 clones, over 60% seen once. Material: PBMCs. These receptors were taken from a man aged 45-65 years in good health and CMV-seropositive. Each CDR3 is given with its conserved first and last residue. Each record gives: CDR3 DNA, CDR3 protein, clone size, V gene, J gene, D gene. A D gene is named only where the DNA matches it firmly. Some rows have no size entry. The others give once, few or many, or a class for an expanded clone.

TGCAGCGTCCGTCCTTCCCAACTAAACAATGAGCAGTTCTTC	CSVRPSQLNNEQFF	NA	TRBV29-1	TRBJ2-1	NA
TGTGCCAGCAGCGTAGACGGAGTTTCCGAGCAGTACTTC	CASSVDGVSEQYF	few	TRBV9	TRBJ2-7	NA
TGTGCCAGCAGCCTCCATCCAGGGACTAGCGGCCCCTACGAGCAGTACTTC	CASSLHPGTSGPYEQYF	NA	TRBV7-2	TRBJ2-7	TRBD2
TGTGCCAGCAGTGAAGCGCGGGAGGCCCTCTCTAATGAAAAGCTGTTTTTT	CASSEAREALSNEKLFF	NA	TRBV6-1	TRBJ1-4	NA
TGCGCCAGCAGCCAAGATCTGGGGAGGAGGACAGATACGCAGTATTTT	CASSQDLGRRTDTQYF	many	TRBV4-3	TRBJ2-3	NA
TGTGCCAGCAGCTCCCTAGCGGGGGGGATCACCGGGGAGCTGTTTTTT	CASSSLAGGITGELFF	NA	TRBV5-4	TRBJ2-2	TRBD2
TGCGCCAGCAGCCTGCGACAGGGGAGAAACACTGAAGCTTTCTTT	CASSLRQGRNTEAFF	NA	TRBV5-1	TRBJ1-1	TRBD1
TGTGCCAGCAGACCTAACCTTCAGGGGCCCCACACTGAAGCTTTCTTT	CASRPNLQGPHTEAFF	NA	TRBV28	TRBJ1-1	NA
TGCGCCAGCAGCACTCGACAGGGCCCAGAGACCCAGTACTTC	CASSTRQGPETQYF	NA	TRBV5-1	TRBJ2-5	TRBD1
TGTGCCAGCAGGACCGGGACAGGGTACAATCAGCCCCAGCATTTT	CASRTGTGYNQPQHF	NA	TRBV28	TRBJ1-5	TRBD1
TGTGCCACCAGCAGAGGATGGACTAGCGGGGAAGAGACCCAGTACTTC	CATSRGWTSGEETQYF	NA	TRBV15	TRBJ2-5	TRBD2
TGTGCCAGCAGCGTAGAGCTAGCCCCGACAGATACGCAGTATTTT	CASSVELAPTDTQYF	NA	TRBV9	TRBJ2-3	NA
TGTGCCTGGAGTGTAACTAGGCGGGGGAACACCGGGGAGCTGTTTTTT	CAWSVTRRGNTGELFF	NA	TRBV30	TRBJ2-2	NA
TGTGCCAGCAGCTTGGGGAGACCGGGACTCGGGGACTATGGCTACACCTTC	CASSLGRPGLGDYGYTF	NA	TRBV5-6	TRBJ1-2	NA